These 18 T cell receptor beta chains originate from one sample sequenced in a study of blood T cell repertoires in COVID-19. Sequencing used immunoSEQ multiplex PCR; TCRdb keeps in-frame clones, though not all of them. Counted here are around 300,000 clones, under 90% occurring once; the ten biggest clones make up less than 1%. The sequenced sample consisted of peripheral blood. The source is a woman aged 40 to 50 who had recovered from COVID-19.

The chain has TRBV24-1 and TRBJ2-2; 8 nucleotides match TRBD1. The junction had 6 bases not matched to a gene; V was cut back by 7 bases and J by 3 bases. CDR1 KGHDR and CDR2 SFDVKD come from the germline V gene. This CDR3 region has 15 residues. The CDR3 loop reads CATSHQGAYTGELFF. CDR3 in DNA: TGTGCCACCAGCCACCAGGGGGCCTACACCGGGGAGCTGTTTTTT.

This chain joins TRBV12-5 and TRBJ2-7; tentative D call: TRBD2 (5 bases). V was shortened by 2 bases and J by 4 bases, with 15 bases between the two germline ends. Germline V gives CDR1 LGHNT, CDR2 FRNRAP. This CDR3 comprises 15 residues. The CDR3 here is CASGLYGVGDYEQYF. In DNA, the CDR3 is TGTGCTAGTGGTTTGTATGGCGTGGGAGATTACGAGCAGTACTTC.

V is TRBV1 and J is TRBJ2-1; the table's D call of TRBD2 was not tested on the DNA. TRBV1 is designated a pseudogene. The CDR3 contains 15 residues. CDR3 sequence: CTSSDTSDSYNEQFF. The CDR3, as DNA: TGCACCAGCAGCGACACTAGCGACTCCTACAATGAGCAGTTCTTC.

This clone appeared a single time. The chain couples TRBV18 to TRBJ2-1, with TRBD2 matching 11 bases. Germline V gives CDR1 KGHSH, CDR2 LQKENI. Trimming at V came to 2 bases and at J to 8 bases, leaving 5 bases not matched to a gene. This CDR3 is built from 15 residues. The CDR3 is CASSPASGRPHEQFF. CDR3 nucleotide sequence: TGTGCCAGCTCACCAGCTAGCGGGAGGCCCCATGAGCAGTTCTTC.

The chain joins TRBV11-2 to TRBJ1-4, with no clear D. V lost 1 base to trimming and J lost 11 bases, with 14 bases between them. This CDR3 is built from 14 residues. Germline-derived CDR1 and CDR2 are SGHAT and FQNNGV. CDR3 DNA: TGTGCCAGCAGCTTAGCCGAACCGTACAGTAAACTGTTTTTT. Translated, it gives CASSLAEPYSKLFF.

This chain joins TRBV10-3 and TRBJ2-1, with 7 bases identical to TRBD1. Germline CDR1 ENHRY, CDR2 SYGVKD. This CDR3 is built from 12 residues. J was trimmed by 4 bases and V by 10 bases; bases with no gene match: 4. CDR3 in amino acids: CATQQGYNEQFF. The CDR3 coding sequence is TGTGCCACACAACAGGGGTACAATGAGCAGTTCTTC.

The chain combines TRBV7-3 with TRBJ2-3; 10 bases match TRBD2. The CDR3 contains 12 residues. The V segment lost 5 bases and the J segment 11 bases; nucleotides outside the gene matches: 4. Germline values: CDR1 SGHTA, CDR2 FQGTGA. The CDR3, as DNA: TGTGCCAGCAGCCCTACTAGCGGGAAGCAGTATTTT. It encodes CASSPTSGKQYF.

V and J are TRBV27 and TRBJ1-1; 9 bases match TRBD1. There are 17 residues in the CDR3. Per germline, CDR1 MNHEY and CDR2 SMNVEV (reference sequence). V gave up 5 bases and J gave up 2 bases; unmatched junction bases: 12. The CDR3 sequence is CASSNPGTGPSNTEAFF. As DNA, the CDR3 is TGTGCCAGCAGTAACCCCGGGACAGGGCCCTCCAACACTGAAGCTTTCTTT.

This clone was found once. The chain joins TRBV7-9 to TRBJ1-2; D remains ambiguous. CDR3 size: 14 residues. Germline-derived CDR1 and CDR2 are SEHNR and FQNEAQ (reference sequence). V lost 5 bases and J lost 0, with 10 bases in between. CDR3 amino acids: CASSPPSANYGYTF. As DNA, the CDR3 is TGTGCCAGCAGCCCCCCCTCAGCTAACTATGGCTACACCTTC.

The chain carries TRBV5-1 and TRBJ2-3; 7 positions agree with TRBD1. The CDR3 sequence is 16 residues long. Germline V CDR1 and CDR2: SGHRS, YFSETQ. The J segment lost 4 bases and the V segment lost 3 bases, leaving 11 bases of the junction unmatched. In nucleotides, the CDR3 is TGCGCCAGCAGCTCCGACCCGACAGGGCTGGCAGATACGCAGTATTTT. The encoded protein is CASSSDPTGLADTQYF. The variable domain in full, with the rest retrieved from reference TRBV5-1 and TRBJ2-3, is KAGVTQTPRYLIKTRGQQVTLSCSPISGHRSVSWYQQTPGQGLQFLFEYFSETQRNKGNFPGRFSGRQFSNSRSEMNVSTLELGDSALYLCASSSDPTGLADTQYFGPGTRLTVL.

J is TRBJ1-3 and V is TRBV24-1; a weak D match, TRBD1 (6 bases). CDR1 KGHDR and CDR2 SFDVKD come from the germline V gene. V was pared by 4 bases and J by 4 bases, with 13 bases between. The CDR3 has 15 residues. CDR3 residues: CATSDRDIFGNTIYF. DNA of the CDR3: TGTGCCACCAGTGACAGGGACATCTTCGGAAACACCATATATTTT.

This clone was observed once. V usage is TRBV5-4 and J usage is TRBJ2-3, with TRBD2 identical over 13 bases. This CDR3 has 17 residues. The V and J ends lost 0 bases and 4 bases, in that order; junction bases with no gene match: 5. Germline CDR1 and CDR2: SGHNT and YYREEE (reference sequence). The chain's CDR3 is CASSLGTGTSGADTQYF. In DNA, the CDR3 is TGTGCCAGCAGCTTGGGGACCGGGACTAGCGGGGCAGATACGCAGTATTTT.

The CDR3 loop is CASSLSPGGVDNEQFF. As DNA, the CDR3 is TGCGCCAGCAGCTTGTCCCCGGGAGGTGTGGACAATGAGCAGTTCTTC. This chain links TRBV5-1 with TRBJ2-1, with 7 bases aligning to TRBD2. CDR3 length equals 16 residues. V lost 1 base and J lost 5; bases outside the gene matches: 9. Germline CDR1 reads SGHRS; CDR2 reads YFSETQ.

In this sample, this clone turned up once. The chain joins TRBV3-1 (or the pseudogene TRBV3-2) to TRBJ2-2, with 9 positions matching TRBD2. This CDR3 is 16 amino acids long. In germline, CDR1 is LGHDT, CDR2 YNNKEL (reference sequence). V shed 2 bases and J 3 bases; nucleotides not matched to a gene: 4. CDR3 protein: CASSQTGTSHTGELFF. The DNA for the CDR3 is TGTGCCAGCAGCCAAACCGGGACTAGCCACACCGGGGAGCTGTTTTTT.

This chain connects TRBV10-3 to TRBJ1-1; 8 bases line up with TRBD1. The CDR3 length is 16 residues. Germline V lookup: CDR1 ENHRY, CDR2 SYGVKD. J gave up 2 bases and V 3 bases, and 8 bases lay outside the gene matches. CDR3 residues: CAISETNRGENTEAFF. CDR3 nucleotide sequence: TGTGCCATCAGTGAAACGAACAGGGGGGAAAACACTGAAGCTTTCTTT.

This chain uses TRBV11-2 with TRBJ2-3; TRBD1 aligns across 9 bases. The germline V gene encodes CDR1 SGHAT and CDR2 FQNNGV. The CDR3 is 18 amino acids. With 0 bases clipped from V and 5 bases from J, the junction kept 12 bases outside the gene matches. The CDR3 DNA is TGTGCCAGCAGCTTAGATTTGGGGGGACAGGGCGTACTAGATACGCAGTATTTT. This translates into CASSLDLGGQGVLDTQYF.

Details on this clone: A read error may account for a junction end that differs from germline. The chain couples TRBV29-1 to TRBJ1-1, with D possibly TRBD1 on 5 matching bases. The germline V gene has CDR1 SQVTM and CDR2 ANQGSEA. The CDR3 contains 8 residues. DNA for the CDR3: TGCAGCGTGGTTGGGGGGGTTTTT. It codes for CSVVGGVF.

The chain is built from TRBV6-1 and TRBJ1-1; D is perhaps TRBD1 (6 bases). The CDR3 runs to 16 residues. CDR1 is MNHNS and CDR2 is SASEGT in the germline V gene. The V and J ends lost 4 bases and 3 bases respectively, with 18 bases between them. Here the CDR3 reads CASSVMLGAGDTEAFF. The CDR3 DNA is TGTGCCAGCAGTGTAATGCTGGGAGCAGGGGACACTGAAGCTTTCTTT.